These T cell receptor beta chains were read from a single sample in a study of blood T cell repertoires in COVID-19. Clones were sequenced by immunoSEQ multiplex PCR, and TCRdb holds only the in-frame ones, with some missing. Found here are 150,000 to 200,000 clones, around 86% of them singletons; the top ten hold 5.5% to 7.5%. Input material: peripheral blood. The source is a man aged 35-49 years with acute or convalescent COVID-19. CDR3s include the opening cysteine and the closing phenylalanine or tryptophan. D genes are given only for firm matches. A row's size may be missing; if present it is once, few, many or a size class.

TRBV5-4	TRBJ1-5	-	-	TGTGCCAGCAGAGGCCTAGAGAGTAGCAATCAGCCCCAGCATTTT	CASRGLESSNQPQHF
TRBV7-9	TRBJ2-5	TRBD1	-	TGTGCCAGCAGCTTAGCGGATGGAACAGGGGGCTGGGAGACCCAGTACTTC	CASSLADGTGGWETQYF
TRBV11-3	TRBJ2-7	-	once	TGTGCCAGCAGCTTAATTGGGGGGAAGGTGTACTTC	CASSLIGGKVYF
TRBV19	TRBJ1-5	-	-	TGTGCCAGTAGTGGTGGCCTCCCCAATCAGCCCCAGCATTTT	CASSGGLPNQPQHF
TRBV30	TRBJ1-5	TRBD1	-	TGTGCCTGGAGGATGCTCAGGGGACAGGGCCGACTTTTTAGCAATCAGCCCCAGCATTTT	CAWRMLRGQGRLFSNQPQHF
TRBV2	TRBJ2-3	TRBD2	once	TGTGCCAGCACAACTAGCGGGGGCCTAAGCACAGATACGCAGTATTTT	CASTTSGGLSTDTQYF
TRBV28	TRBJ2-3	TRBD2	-	TGTGCCAGCAGTTATGTAGCGGGTTTCACAGATACGCAGTATTTT	CASSYVAGFTDTQYF
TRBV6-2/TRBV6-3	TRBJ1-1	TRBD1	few	TGTGCCAGCAGTTACTTCAAGGACAGGGTGAACACTGAAGCTTTCTTT	CASSYFKDRVNTEAFF
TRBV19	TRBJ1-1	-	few	TGTGCCAGTAGTATAGCTTTTTCGGGGGATCGTGCTGAAGCTTTCTTT	CASSIAFSGDRAEAFF
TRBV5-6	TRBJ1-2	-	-	TGTGCCAGCAGCTTGGAACTATACAGGGTTCATGGCTACACCTTC	CASSLELYRVHGYTF
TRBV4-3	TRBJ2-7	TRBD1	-	TGCGCCAGCAGCCAGAGCCACAGGGGTACCATCTACGAGCAGTACTTC	CASSQSHRGTIYEQYF
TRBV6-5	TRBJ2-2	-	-	TGTGCCAGCAGAGAGGCTAGCTGGTCCCCCGGGGAGCTGTTTTTT	CASREASWSPGELFF
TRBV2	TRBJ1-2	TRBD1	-	TGTGCCAGCAGGGACAGGGGGCCCTCTGGCTACACCTTC	CASRDRGPSGYTF
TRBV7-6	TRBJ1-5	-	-	TGTGCCAGCAGCTTATCCCCTAGCAGCAATCAGCCCCAGCATTTT	CASSLSPSSNQPQHF
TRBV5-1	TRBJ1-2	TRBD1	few	TGCGCCAGCAGCTTTGGGACAGGGGACTACACCTTC	CASSFGTGDYTF
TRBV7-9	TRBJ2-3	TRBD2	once	TGTGCCAGCATCCTTAGACTAGCGGGGGCCCGAAGCACAGATACGCAGTATTTT	CASILRLAGARSTDTQYF
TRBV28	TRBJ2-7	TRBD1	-	TGTGCCAGCAGTTTCCGTGACAGGGGGTCTACCTACGAGCAGTACTTC	CASSFRDRGSTYEQYF
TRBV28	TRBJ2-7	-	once	TGTGCCAGCAGTTTTTCAGGGTTCTACGAGCAGTACTTC	CASSFSGFYEQYF
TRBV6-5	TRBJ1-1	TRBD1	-	TGTGCCAGCAACAGACAGGGGGCGAACACTGAAGCTTTCTTT	CASNRQGANTEAFF
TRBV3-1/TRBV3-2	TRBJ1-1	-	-	TGTGCCAGCAGCCAAAGTCTCGGTCTGAACACTGAAGCTTTCTTT	CASSQSLGLNTEAFF
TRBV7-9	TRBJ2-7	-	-	TGTGCCAGCAGCTTAGGGGGCGGGCAGTACTTC	CASSLGGGQYF
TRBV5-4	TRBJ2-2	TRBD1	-	TGTGCCAGCAGCTTGGGACCGGGACAGGACACCGGGGAGCTGTTTTTT	CASSLGPGQDTGELFF
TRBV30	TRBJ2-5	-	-	TGTGCCTGGAGTGTAATTGCGGGGATCGAGACCCAGTACTTC	CAWSVIAGIETQYF
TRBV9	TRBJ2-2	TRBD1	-	TGTGCCAGCAGCCCCCCGACAGGGGCCCTTTTTGGGGAGCTGTTTTTT	CASSPPTGALFGELFF
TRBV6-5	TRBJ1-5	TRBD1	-	TGTGCCAGCAGAGAGACAGGGGGCCGCAATCAGCCCCAGCATTTT	CASRETGGRNQPQHF
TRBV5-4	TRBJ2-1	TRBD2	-	TGTGCCAGCAGCTCCTTAGCGGGGGTTGGCAATGAGCAGTTCTTC	CASSSLAGVGNEQFF
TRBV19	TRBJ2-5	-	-	TGTGCCAGTAGTATGGCTCCTCTCGCCGGGGAGACCCAGTACTTC	CASSMAPLAGETQYF
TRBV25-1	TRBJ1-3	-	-	TGTGCCAGCAGTGACCCCAGGGGTTCTGGAAACACCATATATTTT	CASSDPRGSGNTIYF
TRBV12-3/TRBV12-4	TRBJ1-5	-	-	TGTGCCAGCAGACTAGTGGGACAGCCCCAGCATTTT	CASRLVGQPQHF
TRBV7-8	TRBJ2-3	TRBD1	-	TGTGCCAGCAGCTTATACCCAGGGGGCTCGCCAGATACGCAGTATTTT	CASSLYPGGSPDTQYF
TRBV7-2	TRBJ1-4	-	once	TGTGCCAGCAGCTTAGTTGTGGGAGAGGAAAAACTGTTTTTT	CASSLVVGEEKLFF
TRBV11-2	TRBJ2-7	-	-	TGTGCCAGCAGCTTAGGGGGAGTAATCTACGAGCAGTACTTC	CASSLGGVIYEQYF
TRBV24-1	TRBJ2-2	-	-	TGTGCCACCAGTGATTTCCCCCAGGACGGGGAGCTGTTTTTT	CATSDFPQDGELFF
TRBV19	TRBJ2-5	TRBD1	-	TGTGCCAGTAGTACACAGGGGGCCAAGCAGTACTTC	CASSTQGAKQYF
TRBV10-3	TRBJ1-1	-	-	TGTGCCATCAGTGAGTCAGCAGGGTTCACGATCTTGGCTTTCTTT	CAISESAGFTILAFF
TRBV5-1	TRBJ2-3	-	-	TGCGCCAGCAGCCTGGAACTGGCGGGGTCAGATACGCAGTATTTT	CASSLELAGSDTQYF
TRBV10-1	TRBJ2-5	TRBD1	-	TGCGCCAGCAGTGAGTCAAGTAACAGGGGAGAGACCCAGTACTTC	CASSESSNRGETQYF
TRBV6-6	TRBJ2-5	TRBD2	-	TGTGCCAGCAGTTATTTACTAGCGGGGAACCAAGAGACCCAGTACTTC	CASSYLLAGNQETQYF
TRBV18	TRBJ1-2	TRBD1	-	TGTGCCAGCTCACCGTCAGGGGGAGGCTATGGCTACACCTTC	CASSPSGGGYGYTF
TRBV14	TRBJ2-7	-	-	TGTGCCAGCAGCCCCAGGATTTCCAGCTACGAGCAGTACTTC	CASSPRISSYEQYF
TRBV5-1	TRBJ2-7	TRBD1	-	TGCGCCAGCAGCTACCGCCCGGGTGCCGGGACAGACCTCTACGAGCAGTACTTC	CASSYRPGAGTDLYEQYF
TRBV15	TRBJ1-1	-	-	TGTGCCACCAGCAGGCAGGGCCTCATGAACACTGAAGCTTTCTTT	CATSRQGLMNTEAFF